What follows describes a single T cell receptor (beta chain). Its antigen remains unknown. TCRdb processed the reads anew with MiXCR; each CDR3 protein has one entry. The sample yields 900,000 to 950,000 distinct CDR3 sequences, approximately 33% seen once. This entry belongs to a study of T cell repertoires in cytomegalovirus infection. The CDR3 runs to 15 residues. The V and J ends lost 3 bases and 4 bases respectively, with 12 bases between them. CDR1 is MNHEY, CDR2 SMNVEV, per germline (reference sequence). The TCR originated in a human donor in good health (CMV status not recorded). Some clones in this sample may be carry-over from other donors' samples. This chain joins TRBV27 and TRBJ2-2, with D possibly matching TRBD1 (5 bases). The material sequenced was cultured CD8+ T cells from PBMCs, taken from culture after CMV antigen stimulation. The CDR3 sequence: CASSFLGAVTGELFF. The CDR3 nucleotides read TGTGCCAGCAGTTTTCTAGGGGCGGTCACCGGGGAGCTGTTTTTT.